The T cell receptor (beta chain) described here comes from a study of T-cell memory formation after mild COVID-19. Each CDR3 protein gets one entry after TCRdb re-called the 5' RACE reads with MiXCR. This sample has 550,000 to 650,000 distinct CDR3 sequences, with roughly 17% found just once. The CDR3 is 15 amino acids. V lost 0 bases and J lost 2, with 9 bases in between. CDR1 SGHDT and CDR2 YYEEEE come from the germline V gene. This clonotype was found a few times. The sample was PBMCs or a T cell subset sorted from them (not recorded which). The sequence derives from an adult woman who had mild COVID-19 (a few samples of this study predate the infection). Cell type and time point are not known. V is TRBV5-6 and J is TRBJ2-1; D is possibly TRBD1 (5 bases). CDR3 loop: CASSLAWGAYNEQFF. The CDR3 coding sequence is TGTGCCAGCAGCTTGGCTTGGGGCGCCTACAATGAGCAGTTCTTC.